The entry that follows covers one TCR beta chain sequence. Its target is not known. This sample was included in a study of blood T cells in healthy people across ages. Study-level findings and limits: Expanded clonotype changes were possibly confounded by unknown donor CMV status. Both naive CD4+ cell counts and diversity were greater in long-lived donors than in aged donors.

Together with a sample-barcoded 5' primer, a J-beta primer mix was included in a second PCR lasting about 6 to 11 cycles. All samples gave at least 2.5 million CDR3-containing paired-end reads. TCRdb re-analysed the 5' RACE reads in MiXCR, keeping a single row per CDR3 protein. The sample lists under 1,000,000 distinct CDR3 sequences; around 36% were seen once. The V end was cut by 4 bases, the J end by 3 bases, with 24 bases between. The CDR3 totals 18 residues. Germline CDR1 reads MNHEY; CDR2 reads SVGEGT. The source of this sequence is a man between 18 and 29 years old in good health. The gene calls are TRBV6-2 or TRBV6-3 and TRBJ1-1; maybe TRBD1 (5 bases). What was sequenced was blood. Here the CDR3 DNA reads TGTGCCAGCAGTTCCCGCGCGGGGGGTAGGAAGTGGGACACTGAAGCTTTCTTT. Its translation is CASSSRAGGRKWDTEAFF.